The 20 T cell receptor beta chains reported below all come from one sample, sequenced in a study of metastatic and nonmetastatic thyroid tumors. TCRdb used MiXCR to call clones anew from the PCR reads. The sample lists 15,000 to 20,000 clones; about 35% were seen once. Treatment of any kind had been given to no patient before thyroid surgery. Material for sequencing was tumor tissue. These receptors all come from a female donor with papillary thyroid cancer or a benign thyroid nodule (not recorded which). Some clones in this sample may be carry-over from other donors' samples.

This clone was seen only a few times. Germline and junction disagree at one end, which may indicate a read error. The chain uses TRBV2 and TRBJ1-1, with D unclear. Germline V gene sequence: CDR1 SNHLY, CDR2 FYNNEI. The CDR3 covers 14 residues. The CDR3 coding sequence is TGTGCCAGCAGTGGTGGCCTCTCTAACACTGAAACTTTCTTT. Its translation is CASSGGLSNTETFF.

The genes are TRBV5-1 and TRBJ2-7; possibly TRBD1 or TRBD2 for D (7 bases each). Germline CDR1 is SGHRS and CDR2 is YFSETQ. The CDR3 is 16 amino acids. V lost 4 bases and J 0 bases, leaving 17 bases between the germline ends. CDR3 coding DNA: TGCGCCAGCAGCGGAGGGGAGGGGGCGAACTCCTACGAGCAGTACTTC. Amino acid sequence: CASSGGEGANSYEQYF.

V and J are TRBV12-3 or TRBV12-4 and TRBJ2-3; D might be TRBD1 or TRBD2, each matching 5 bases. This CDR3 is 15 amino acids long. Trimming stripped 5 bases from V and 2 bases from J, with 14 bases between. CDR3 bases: TGTGCCAGCAGTGCCGGGACCAACCCCACAGATACGCAGTATTTT. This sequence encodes CASSAGTNPTDTQYF.

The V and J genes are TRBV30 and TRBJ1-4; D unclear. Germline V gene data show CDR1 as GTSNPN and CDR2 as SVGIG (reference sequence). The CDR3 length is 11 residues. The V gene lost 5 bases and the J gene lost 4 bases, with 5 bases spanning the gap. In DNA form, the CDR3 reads TGTGCCTGGGGATTTAATGAAAAACTGTTTTTT. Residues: CAWGFNEKLFF.

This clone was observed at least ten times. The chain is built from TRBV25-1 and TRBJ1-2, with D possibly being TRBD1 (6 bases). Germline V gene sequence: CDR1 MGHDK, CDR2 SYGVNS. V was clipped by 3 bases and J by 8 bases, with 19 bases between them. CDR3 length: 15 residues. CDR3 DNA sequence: TGTGCCAGCAGTGAGGCGGGGCAGGGGTTAAGAGGCTACACCTTC. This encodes CASSEAGQGLRGYTF.

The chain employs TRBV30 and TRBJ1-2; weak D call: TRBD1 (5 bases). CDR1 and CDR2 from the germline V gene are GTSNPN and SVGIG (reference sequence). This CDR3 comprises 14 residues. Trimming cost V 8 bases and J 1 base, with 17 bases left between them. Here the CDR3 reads CALPPDRINYGYTF. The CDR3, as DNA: TGTGCCCTGCCGCCCGACAGAATTAACTATGGCTACACCTTC.

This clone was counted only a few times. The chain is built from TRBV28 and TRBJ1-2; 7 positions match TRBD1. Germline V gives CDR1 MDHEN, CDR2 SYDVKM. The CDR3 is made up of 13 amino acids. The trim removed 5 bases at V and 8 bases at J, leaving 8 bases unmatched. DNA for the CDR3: TGTGCCAGCAGTAGCGAGACAGGGAACGGCTACACCTTC. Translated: CASSSETGNGYTF.

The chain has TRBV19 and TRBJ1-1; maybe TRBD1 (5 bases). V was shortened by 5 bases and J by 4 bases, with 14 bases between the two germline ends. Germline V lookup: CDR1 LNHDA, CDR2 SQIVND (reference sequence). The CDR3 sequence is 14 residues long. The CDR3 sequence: CASSFGTGPTEAFF. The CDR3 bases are TGTGCCAGTAGTTTTGGGACGGGTCCCACTGAAGCTTTCTTT.

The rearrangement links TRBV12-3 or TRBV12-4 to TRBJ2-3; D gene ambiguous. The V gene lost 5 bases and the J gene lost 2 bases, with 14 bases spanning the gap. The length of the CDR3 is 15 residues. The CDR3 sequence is CASSPAQWITDTQYF. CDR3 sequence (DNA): TGTGCCAGCAGTCCCGCACAATGGATCACAGATACGCAGTATTTT.

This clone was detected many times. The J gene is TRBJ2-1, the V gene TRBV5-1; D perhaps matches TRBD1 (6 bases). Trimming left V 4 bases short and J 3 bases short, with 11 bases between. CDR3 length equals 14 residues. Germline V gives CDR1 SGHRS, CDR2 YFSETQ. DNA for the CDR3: TGCGCCAGCAGCCAGGGACAAAACTACAATGAGCAGTTCTTC. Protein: CASSQGQNYNEQFF.

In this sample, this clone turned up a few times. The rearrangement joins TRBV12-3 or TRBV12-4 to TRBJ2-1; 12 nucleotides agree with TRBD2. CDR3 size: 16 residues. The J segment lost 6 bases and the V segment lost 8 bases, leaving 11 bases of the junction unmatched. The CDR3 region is CASGILLAGGGNEQFF. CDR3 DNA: TGTGCCAGCGGCATTCTGCTAGCGGGAGGGGGCAATGAGCAGTTCTTC.

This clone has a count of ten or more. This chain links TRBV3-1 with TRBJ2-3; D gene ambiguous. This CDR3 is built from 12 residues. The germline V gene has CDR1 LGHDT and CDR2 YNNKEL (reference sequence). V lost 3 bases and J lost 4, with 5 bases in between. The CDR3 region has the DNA TGTGCCAGCAGCCATCTCTCAGATACGCAGTATTTT. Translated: CASSHLSDTQYF.

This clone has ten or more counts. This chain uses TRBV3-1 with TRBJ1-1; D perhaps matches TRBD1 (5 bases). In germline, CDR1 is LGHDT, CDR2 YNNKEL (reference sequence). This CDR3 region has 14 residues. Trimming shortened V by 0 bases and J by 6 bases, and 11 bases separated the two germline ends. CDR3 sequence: CASSQDLRDPEAFF. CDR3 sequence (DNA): TGTGCCAGCAGCCAAGATCTAAGGGACCCTGAAGCTTTCTTT.

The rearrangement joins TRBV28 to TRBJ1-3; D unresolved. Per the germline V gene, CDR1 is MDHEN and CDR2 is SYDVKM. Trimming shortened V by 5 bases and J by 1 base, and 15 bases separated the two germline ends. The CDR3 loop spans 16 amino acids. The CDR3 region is CASSPTVGRSGNTIYF. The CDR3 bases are TGTGCCAGCAGTCCGACCGTCGGGAGGTCTGGAAACACCATATATTTT.

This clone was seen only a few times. Here the CDR3 reads CASTRSLGFTDTQYF. The DNA for the CDR3 is TGTGCCAGCACCCGCTCCCTAGGTTTCACAGATACGCAGTATTTT. This chain joins TRBV6-1 and TRBJ2-3; no firm D call. The CDR3 runs 15 residues. V lost 7 bases and J 2 bases, leaving 16 bases between the germline ends. Germline V gene sequence: CDR1 MNHNS, CDR2 SASEGT.

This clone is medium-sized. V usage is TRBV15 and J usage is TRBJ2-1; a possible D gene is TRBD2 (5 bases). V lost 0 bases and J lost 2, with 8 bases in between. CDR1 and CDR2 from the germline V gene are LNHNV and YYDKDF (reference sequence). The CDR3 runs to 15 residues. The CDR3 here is CATSREPGTYNEQFF. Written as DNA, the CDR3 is TGTGCCACCAGCAGAGAGCCCGGGACCTACAATGAGCAGTTCTTC.

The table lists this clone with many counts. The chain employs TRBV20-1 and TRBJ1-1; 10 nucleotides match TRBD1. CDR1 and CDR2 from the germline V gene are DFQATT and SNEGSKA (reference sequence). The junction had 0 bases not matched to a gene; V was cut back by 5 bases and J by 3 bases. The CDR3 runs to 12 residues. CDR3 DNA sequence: TGCAGTGCTGGACAGGGGGACACTGAAGCTTTCTTT. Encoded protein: CSAGQGDTEAFF.

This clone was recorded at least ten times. The CDR3 reads CASSLQTDYGYTF. CDR3 nucleotide sequence: TGTGCCAGCAGCCTCCAGACAGACTATGGCTACACCTTC. The chain uses TRBV7-9 and TRBJ1-2; perhaps TRBD1 as D (5 bases). Germline V gene lookup returns CDR1 SEHNR and CDR2 FQNEAQ (reference sequence). This CDR3 comprises 13 residues. Deletions cut 5 bases from V and 3 bases from J, with 10 bases between.

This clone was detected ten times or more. DNA of the CDR3: TGTGCCAGCGGGTCCCGGGACAGGGGAAATTCACCCCTCCACTTT. Translation gives CASGSRDRGNSPLHF. V is TRBV28 and J is TRBJ1-6; TRBD1 matches 10 bases. Germline CDR1 and CDR2: MDHEN and SYDVKM. The CDR3 has 15 amino acids. After removal of 8 bases from V and 7 bases from J, the junction contained 8 bases not matched to a gene.

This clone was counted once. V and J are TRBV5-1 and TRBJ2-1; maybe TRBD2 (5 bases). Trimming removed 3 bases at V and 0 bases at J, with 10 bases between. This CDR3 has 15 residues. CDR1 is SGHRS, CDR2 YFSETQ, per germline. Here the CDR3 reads CASSSERSSYNEQFF. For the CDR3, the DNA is TGCGCCAGCAGCTCTGAGCGGAGCTCCTACAATGAGCAGTTCTTC.